Each of the 23 T cell receptor beta chains below was sequenced from the same sample in a study of T cells in Graves' hyperthyroidism and ophthalmopathy. RNA transcripts provided the source from which TCR beta CDR3 regions were amplified. The study used the HTBI primer set for a first-round RT-PCR of the TCR CDR3. TCRdb analysed the multiplex PCR reads with MiXCR anew, one entry per CDR3 protein. The sample has approximately 420,000 distinct CDR3 sequences, roughly 15% seen once. The sample taken for sequencing was blood. The receptor source for this set is a woman under 30 with Graves' hyperthyroidism.

This clonotype showed up many times. The CDR3 sequence is CATSRDPGTGGEKLFF. Here the CDR3 DNA reads TGTGCCACCAGCAGAGACCCCGGGACAGGGGGCGAAAAACTGTTTTTT. This sequence joins TRBV15 and TRBJ1-4; the match to TRBD1 covers 12 bases. The trim removed 0 bases at V and 8 bases at J, leaving 4 bases unmatched. CDR1 and CDR2 (germline): LNHNV, YYDKDF (reference sequence). This CDR3 has 16 amino acids.

This clonotype appeared many times. This sequence joins TRBV11-2 and TRBJ2-5; TRBD2 matches at 15 bases. Germline CDR1 SGHAT, CDR2 FQNNGV. This CDR3 is 19 amino acids long. The V gene end was trimmed by 0 bases and the J gene end by 5 bases; junction bases not matched to a gene: 10. The CDR3 region has the DNA TGTGCCAGCAGCTTAGATCCCCGGACTAGCGGGAGGGCCGGGGAGACCCAGTACTTC. Encoded protein: CASSLDPRTSGRAGETQYF.

This clonotype was counted between two and nine times. The chain recombines TRBV19 with TRBJ1-1; the D is unclear. The CDR3 is 14 residues long. Trimming shortened V by 0 bases and J by 1 base, and 6 bases separated the two germline ends. CDR1 and CDR2 (germline): LNHDA, SQIVND (reference sequence). This CDR3 reads CASSIDRTNTEAFF. The DNA for the CDR3 is TGTGCCAGTAGTATAGATCGGACGAACACTGAAGCTTTCTTT.

This clonotype was found many times. The CDR3: CASSLELLAGADNEQFF. The DNA of the CDR3 is TGTGCCAGCAGCTTAGAGCTGCTAGCGGGAGCTGATAATGAGCAGTTCTTC. The rearrangement uses TRBV7-6 and TRBJ2-1; 10 bases match TRBD2. The germline V gene encodes CDR1 SGHVS and CDR2 FNYEAQ. This CDR3 spans 17 amino acids. With V trimmed by 1 base and J by 7 bases, 10 bases remained unmatched.

Many counts were recorded for this clonotype. V and J are TRBV2 and TRBJ1-3; 8 bases are shared with TRBD1. This CDR3 has 14 residues. V trimming: 10 bases; J trimming: 6 bases; junction bases outside the gene matches: 11. Germline V CDR1 and CDR2: SNHLY, FYNNEI. DNA of the CDR3: TGTGCCACCCGGGCCAGGGGGCAAGAAAACACCATATATTTT. It translates to CATRARGQENTIYF.

The CDR3 DNA reads TGCGCCAGCAGCACCACCGGGACGGTACGGGGAGAGCAGTACTTC. Its protein is CASSTTGTVRGEQYF. The V gene is TRBV5-1, the J gene TRBJ2-7; the D gene could be TRBD1 or TRBD2 (5 bases each). The V gene's germline CDR1 is SGHRS and CDR2 YFSETQ. V dropped 4 bases and J dropped 7 bases, with 21 bases sitting between them. The CDR3 spans 15 residues.

This clonotype was observed many times. The CDR3 nucleotides read TGCGCCAGCAGCTTGGGTCTGGGAACTAATGAAAAACTGTTTTTT. The encoded protein is CASSLGLGTNEKLFF. This chain joins TRBV5-1 and TRBJ1-4; D ambiguous. V lost 0 bases, J lost 1 base, and 7 bases lay in between. Germline loops: CDR1 SGHRS, CDR2 YFSETQ. CDR3 size: 15 residues.

This clonotype was observed many times. The CDR3 sequence is CASSLILTGATDTQYF. For the CDR3, the DNA is TGCGCCAGCAGCTTAATTTTGACAGGGGCTACAGATACGCAGTATTTT. This chain connects TRBV5-1 to TRBJ2-3, with 8 nucleotides matching TRBD1. V shed 2 bases, J shed 3 bases, and the junction held 8 bases outside the gene matches. Germline V gene data show CDR1 as SGHRS and CDR2 as YFSETQ. The length of the CDR3 is 16 residues.

This clonotype came up many times. The CDR3 loop is CASSFINEQFF. CDR3 in DNA: TGTGCCAGCAGCTTCATCAATGAGCAGTTCTTC. The rearrangement uses TRBV11-2 and TRBJ2-1; D remains unclear. V was pared by 3 bases and J by 6 bases, with 3 bases between. CDR3 length: 11 residues. The germline CDR1 and CDR2 sequences are SGHAT and FQNNGV.

This clonotype was counted at least ten times. The chain recombines TRBV28 with TRBJ2-7, with 9 nucleotides matching TRBD1. Per the germline V gene, CDR1 is MDHEN and CDR2 is SYDVKM. The CDR3 runs 15 residues. The junction had 4 bases not matched to a gene; V was cut back by 3 bases and J by 1 base. The CDR3 nucleotides are TGTGCCAGCAGTTTGGGACAGGGAGGATCCTACGAGCAGTACTTC. This sequence encodes CASSLGQGGSYEQYF.

V and J are TRBV7-8 and TRBJ1-2, with 9 bases matching TRBD1. The CDR3 covers 13 residues. Per germline, CDR1 SGHVS and CDR2 FQNEAQ. J gave up 5 bases and V 8 bases, and 6 bases lay outside the gene matches. CDR3: CASRSTGGYGYTF. The CDR3 DNA sequence: TGTGCCAGCCGCTCGACAGGGGGTTATGGCTACACCTTC.

This chain connects TRBV12-3 or TRBV12-4 to TRBJ2-2; 8 bases map to TRBD2. The CDR3 sequence is 18 residues long. V was clipped by 6 bases and J by 6 bases; unmatched bases: 18. CDR3 DNA: TGTGCCAGCAGCTCCCGTCGAGCGGGAGAAAAAAGGGCCGGGGAGCTGTTTTTT. It specifies CASSSRRAGEKRAGELFF.

This clonotype was counted a few times. CDR3 in amino acids: CATSREDRVGEKLFF. The CDR3 region has the DNA TGTGCCACCAGCAGAGAAGACAGGGTAGGCGAAAAACTGTTTTTT. The chain links TRBV15 to TRBJ1-4; 7 nucleotides agree with TRBD1. The junction had 6 bases not matched to a gene; V was cut back by 0 bases and J by 8 bases. The CDR3 runs to 15 residues. Germline V gives CDR1 LNHNV, CDR2 YYDKDF (reference sequence). Combining the CDR3 with reference TRBV15 and TRBJ1-4 gives the whole variable domain DAMVIQNPRYQVTQFGKPVTLSCSQTLNHNVMYWYQQKSSQAPKLLFHYYDKDFNNEADTPDNFQSRRPNTSFCFLDIRSPGLGDTAMYLCATSREDRVGEKLFFGSGTQLSVL.

The genes are TRBV7-2 and TRBJ2-5, with unresolved D. The V gene lost 5 bases and the J gene lost 10 bases, with 11 bases spanning the gap. Germline lookup yields CDR1 SGHTA and CDR2 FQGNSA. The CDR3 spans 11 residues. The CDR3 bases are TGTGCCAGCAGCCTTTTAGTTGTCCAGTACTTC. This translates into CASSLLVVQYF. The whole variable domain, filled in from reference TRBV7-2 and TRBJ2-5, reads GAGVSQSPSNKVTEKGKDVELRCDPISGHTALYWYRQSLGQGLEFLIYFQGNSAPDKSGLPSDRFSAERTGGSVSTLTIQRTQQEDSAVYLCASSLLVVQYFGPGTRLLVL.

This clonotype was seen many times. The rearrangement uses TRBV2 and TRBJ1-2; D is unresolved. Trimming pared 8 bases from V and 1 base from J, leaving 8 bases between. Germline V gene lookup returns CDR1 SNHLY and CDR2 FYNNEI. This CDR3 is 12 amino acids long. This chain's CDR3 is CASVDLNYGYTF. In nucleotides, the CDR3 is TGTGCCAGCGTAGACCTTAACTATGGCTACACCTTC.

This clonotype came up many times. The chain is built from TRBV2 and TRBJ1-1; D ambiguous. The CDR3 length is 14 residues. Per the germline V gene, CDR1 is SNHLY and CDR2 is FYNNEI. Trimming shortened V by 6 bases and J by 0 bases, and 11 bases separated the two germline ends. CDR3 amino acids: CASRARTMNTEAFF. The CDR3 DNA reads as TGTGCCAGCAGGGCCAGGACGATGAACACTGAAGCTTTCTTT. Combining the CDR3 with reference TRBV2 and TRBJ1-1 gives the whole variable domain EPEVTQTPSHQVTQMGQEVILRCVPISNHLYFYWYRQILGQKVEFLVSFYNNEISEKSEIFDDQFSVERPDGSNFTLKIRSTKLEDSAMYFCASRARTMNTEAFFGQGTRLTVV.

Worth noting for this clonotype: A much larger clone sits a single nucleotide away, making a read error possible. The CDR3 DNA sequence: TGTGCCAGCAGTGAAGCCCGACTAGCGGAACCTTCCTACGAGCAGTACTTC. It yields the protein CASSEARLAEPSYEQYF. The rearrangement uses TRBV6-1 and TRBJ2-7, with TRBD2 matching 9 bases. With 0 bases clipped from V and 1 base from J, the junction kept 7 bases outside the gene matches. The CDR3 loop spans 17 amino acids. Germline V gene sequence: CDR1 MNHNS, CDR2 SASEGT.

V gene TRBV2 combines with J gene TRBJ2-7; D perhaps matches TRBD1 (6 bases). V lost 4 bases and J lost 2, with 15 bases in between. CDR1 and CDR2 (germline): SNHLY, FYNNEI. CDR3 length: 15 residues. This CDR3 is CASSGVGRGTYEQYF. The CDR3 DNA reads TGTGCCAGCAGTGGAGTGGGCAGGGGAACCTACGAGCAGTACTTC.

This chain uses TRBV5-1 with TRBJ2-5, with D perhaps TRBD1 or TRBD2 (5 bases each). The V gene lost 4 bases and the J gene lost 3 bases, with 16 bases spanning the gap. CDR1 and CDR2 from the germline V gene are SGHRS and YFSETQ. The CDR3 loop spans 15 amino acids. The CDR3 is CASSLSGGREETQYF. In nucleotides, the CDR3 is TGCGCCAGCAGCCTCAGTGGGGGTCGAGAAGAGACCCAGTACTTC.

Many counts were recorded for this clonotype. V and J are TRBV29-1 and TRBJ2-5; weak D call: TRBD2 (6 bases). The germline V gene has CDR1 SQVTM and CDR2 ANQGSEA. V was clipped by 2 bases and J by 2 bases, with 12 bases between them. The CDR3 consists of 14 residues. The CDR3 DNA follows: TGCAGCGTTGAAACGCGGGACGCTCAAGAGACCCAGTACTTC. Amino acids: CSVETRDAQETQYF.

In this sample, this clonotype turned up many times. This chain connects TRBV6-1 to TRBJ1-1; D unclear. The V end was cut by 5 bases, the J end by 0 bases, with 4 bases between. This CDR3 is 12 amino acids long. From germline, CDR1 is MNHNS and CDR2 SASEGT. DNA of the CDR3: TGTGCCAGCAGTCCTATGAACACTGAAGCTTTCTTT. It yields the protein CASSPMNTEAFF.

This sequence joins TRBV4-1 and TRBJ2-7; D possibly corresponds to TRBD1 (6 bases). The germline gives CDR1 MGHRA, CDR2 YSYEKL. V was cut by 1 base and J by 5 bases, with 9 bases left in between. The CDR3 has 13 amino acids. As DNA, the CDR3 is TGCGCCAGCAGCCAAGCGTCAGGGGACGAGCAGTACTTC. This translates into CASSQASGDEQYF.

This clonotype was found many times. The rearrangement links TRBV7-9 to TRBJ2-1; D unclear. V gave up 3 bases and J gave up 10 bases, with 7 bases separating them. This CDR3 region has 11 residues. CDR1 is SEHNR and CDR2 is FQNEAQ in the germline V gene (reference sequence). The chain's CDR3 is CASSFEREQFF. The CDR3 DNA reads as TGTGCCAGCAGCTTCGAGAGGGAGCAGTTCTTC.